One sample yielded the 14 T cell receptor beta chains listed below, sequenced in a study of T-cell memory formation after mild COVID-19. TCRdb redid the calling of the 5' RACE reads with MiXCR, one entry per CDR3 protein. The sample shows about 110,000 distinct CDR3 sequences, roughly 19% of them seen only once. Sequencing input: PBMCs or a T cell subset sorted from them (not recorded which). The receptors come from a man between 18 and 29 years old who had mild COVID-19 (a few samples of this study predate the infection). Cell type and time point are not known.

This clonotype was picked up a small number of times. The rearrangement joins TRBV28 to TRBJ1-1; D not resolved. The CDR3 totals 12 residues. Trimming left V 8 bases short and J 5 bases short, with 12 bases between. The germline V gene encodes CDR1 MDHEN and CDR2 SYDVKM. This CDR3 is CASRRTQTEAFF. CDR3 DNA sequence: TGTGCCAGCCGTCGCACACAGACTGAAGCTTTCTTT.

In DNA, the CDR3 is TGCGCCAGCAGCTCTTACAGACCGCCTAATGAAAAACTGTTTTTT. Amino acid sequence: CASSSYRPPNEKLFF. This sequence joins TRBV5-1 and TRBJ1-4; D ambiguous. The V end was cut by 3 bases, the J end by 3 bases, with 12 bases between. This CDR3 is built from 15 residues. Germline CDR1 is SGHRS and CDR2 is YFSETQ. The variable domain in full, with the rest retrieved from reference TRBV5-1 and TRBJ1-4, is KAGVTQTPRYLIKTRGQQVTLSCSPISGHRSVSWYQQTPGQGLQFLFEYFSETQRNKGNFPGRFSGRQFSNSRSEMNVSTLELGDSALYLCASSSYRPPNEKLFFGSGTQLSVL.

This chain links TRBV27 with TRBJ1-1; D gene ambiguous. This CDR3 region has 13 residues. V was trimmed by 5 bases and J by 1 base, leaving 8 bases between them. The germline V gene encodes CDR1 MNHEY and CDR2 SMNVEV (reference sequence). The CDR3: CASSTWQNTEAFF. The CDR3 DNA follows: TGTGCCAGCAGTACCTGGCAGAACACTGAAGCTTTCTTT.

The genes are TRBV2 and TRBJ1-5; 7 bases agree with TRBD1. V dropped 6 bases and J dropped 3; count of bases not matched to a gene: 11. Germline CDR1 SNHLY, CDR2 FYNNEI. CDR3 size: 16 residues. The chain's CDR3 is CASSPTGTDYNQPQHF. CDR3 in DNA: TGTGCCAGCAGCCCCACCGGGACAGACTACAATCAGCCCCAGCATTTT.

This clonotype was seen more than once but under ten times. At one boundary the junction diverges from the germline segment, which might be a read error. The J gene is TRBJ2-4, the V gene TRBV3-1; 8 bases align to TRBD2. The CDR3 contains 13 residues. The germline CDR1 and CDR2 sequences are LGHDT and YNNKEL (reference sequence). As DNA, the CDR3 is TGTGCCAGCAGCCAAGGTGTCGGGGGGGTTGTTGGATTC. Its protein is CASSQGVGGVVGF.

This clonotype came up a few times. The chain links TRBV5-1 to TRBJ2-1; 8 nucleotides agree with TRBD2. CDR3 length: 16 amino acids. Germline CDR1 is SGHRS and CDR2 is YFSETQ. Trimming at V came to 4 bases and at J to 9 bases, leaving 15 bases not matched to a gene. The DNA of the CDR3 is TGCGCCAGCAGCAAACCGGGACTAGAGAGTATTCTTGAGCAGTTCTTC. Translating it yields CASSKPGLESILEQFF.

In this sample, this clonotype turned up a few times. The genes are TRBV20-1 and TRBJ2-7; D is ambiguous. Deletions cut 3 bases from V and 3 bases from J, with 12 bases between. The CDR3 is 13 amino acids. The V gene's germline CDR1 is DFQATT and CDR2 SNEGSKA (reference sequence). Here the CDR3 reads CSASRPGVYEQYV. CDR3 DNA sequence: TGCAGTGCTAGTAGGCCTGGAGTCTACGAGCAGTACGTC.

This clonotype was seen more than once but under ten times. The chain employs TRBV5-1 and TRBJ1-1; a weak D match, TRBD1 (6 bases). CDR3 length equals 15 residues. Trimming removed 4 bases from V and 5 bases from J, with 18 bases in between. Germline V gene lookup returns CDR1 SGHRS and CDR2 YFSETQ. This CDR3 is CASSLPTGQRTEAFF. The CDR3 nucleotides are TGCGCCAGCAGCCTCCCAACGGGACAAAGAACTGAAGCTTTCTTT. The full variable domain, with the rest looked up from reference TRBV5-1 and TRBJ1-1, is KAGVTQTPRYLIKTRGQQVTLSCSPISGHRSVSWYQQTPGQGLQFLFEYFSETQRNKGNFPGRFSGRQFSNSRSEMNVSTLELGDSALYLCASSLPTGQRTEAFFGQGTRLTVV.

The chain links TRBV20-1 to TRBJ2-1, with 9 bases lining up with TRBD2. V gave up 4 bases and J gave up 2 bases; unmatched junction bases: 3. The CDR3 runs to 14 residues. Germline values: CDR1 DFQATT, CDR2 SNEGSKA (reference sequence). For the CDR3, the DNA is TGCAGTGCTATTGGCGGGGGGGCCTACAATGAGCAGTTCTTC. Protein sequence: CSAIGGGAYNEQFF.

The sample holds a few counts of this clonotype. V and J are TRBV12-3 or TRBV12-4 and TRBJ1-5; no clear D. This CDR3 has 12 amino acids. V shed 7 bases and J shed 4 bases, with 8 bases lying between them. This chain's CDR3 is CASNRFNQPQHF. The CDR3 DNA is TGTGCCAGCAACCGCTTTAATCAGCCCCAGCATTTT.

This clonotype was seen repeatedly, ten times or more. The chain combines TRBV7-2 with TRBJ2-5; 9 bases map to TRBD2. V lost 6 bases to trimming and J lost 2 bases; unmatched junction nucleotides: 4. The CDR3 totals 14 residues. Germline CDR1 reads SGHTA; CDR2 reads FQGNSA. Written as DNA, the CDR3 is TGTGCCAGCAGATCGCTAGCGGGGCAAGAGACCCAGTACTTC. Translation: CASRSLAGQETQYF.

This clonotype was seen more than once but under ten times. The genes are TRBV12-3 or TRBV12-4 and TRBJ2-7; D might be TRBD1 or TRBD2, each matching 7 bases. The V and J ends lost 7 bases and 6 bases respectively, with 19 bases between them. The CDR3 totals 14 residues. The DNA for the CDR3 is TGTGCCAGCACAACAGGGGCCCCTAGCGGCGAGCAGTACTTC. The encoded protein is CASTTGAPSGEQYF.

This clonotype was seen a handful of times. The chain combines TRBV4-3 with TRBJ1-2; unclear D gene. The germline V and J ends were trimmed by 1 base and 3 bases, with 15 bases remaining between them. The germline gives CDR1 LGHNA, CDR2 YSLEER. The CDR3 extends over 16 amino acids. The CDR3 is CASSQGIGRADYGYTF. The CDR3 DNA is TGCGCCAGCAGCCAAGGAATAGGGAGGGCGGACTATGGCTACACCTTC.

This clonotype was counted between two and nine times. The chain carries TRBV20-1 and TRBJ2-5; D is unresolved. Per the germline V gene, CDR1 is DFQATT and CDR2 is SNEGSKA (reference sequence). Trimming stripped 0 bases from V and 4 bases from J, with 15 bases between. This CDR3 has 15 amino acids. The CDR3 DNA reads TGCAGTGCTAGAGATGGAAGGGATTGGCGAGAGACCCAGTACTTC. Residues: CSARDGRDWRETQYF.